The clone carrying this T cell receptor beta chain was recorded a few times. Its antigen is currently unknown. The data stem from a study of cytomegalovirus exposure and HLA in healthy donors. Study-level results: Most TCR sequences proved rare, with some public TCRs found in many donors. A reported reduction in N-insertions relative to the approximately 640-donor mean was seen in an Asian-associated ancestry cluster in a later analysis. V- and J-gene trimming in TCR beta was tied to a missense DCLRE1C variant by an analysis performed later.

The CDR3 consists of 15 residues. Per the germline V gene, CDR1 is SGDLS and CDR2 is YYNGEE. With V trimmed by 4 bases and J by 4 bases, 6 bases remained unmatched. Both 60 Vbeta primers and 13 Jbeta primers went into the PCR. Generated by immunoSEQ multiplex PCR, the TCRdb table keeps only in-frame clones and is missing some. Here the sample spans 100,000 to 150,000 clones, 8% to 11% being singletons. Sequencing was carried out using PBMCs. J is TRBJ2-2 and V is TRBV9; 8 nucleotides match TRBD1. This clonotype originated in a woman aged 18-29 years in good health and CMV-seropositive. The CDR3 nucleotides are TGTGCCAGCAGCCAGGGGGCGCGGGGCACCGGGGAGCTGTTTTTT. Translated: CASSQGARGTGELFF.